The 5 T cell receptor beta chains listed next were all sequenced from one sample in a study of response to subunit inactivated influenza vaccine. TCRdb re-derived calls from the RT-PCR reads in MiXCR, one entry per CDR3 protein. The data contain roughly 520,000 distinct CDR3 sequences, 25% of them seen just once; the ten biggest clones take up 1.5% to 2%. The source was CD4+ T cells sorted from PBMCs, collected around 5 days after vaccination. The receptors stem from a man between 45 and 60 years old who received an inactivated influenza vaccine.

This clonotype was seen a few times. This chain joins TRBV20-1 and TRBJ2-7, with TRBD2 as a possible D gene (6 bases). From germline, CDR1 is DFQATT and CDR2 SNEGSKA (reference sequence). The V end was cut by 1 base, the J end by 0 bases, with 7 bases between. This CDR3 region has 13 residues. The CDR3 DNA reads as TGCAGTGCTAGAGCCGGGGGCTCCTACGAGCAGTACTTC. Protein sequence: CSARAGGSYEQYF.

The chain employs TRBV12-3 or TRBV12-4 and TRBJ1-5; perhaps TRBD1 as D (6 bases). Between the trimmed V and J ends, which lost 3 bases and 7 bases, there was a span of 10 bases. This CDR3 has 13 residues. CDR3 amino acids: CASSFGTLQPQHF. CDR3 in DNA: TGTGCCAGCAGTTTTGGGACATTACAGCCCCAGCATTTT.

This clonotype occurred many times. The genes are TRBV18 and TRBJ2-1; no definite D call. Looked up from germline, CDR1 is KGHSH and CDR2 is LQKENI. V was clipped by 5 bases and J by 5 bases, with 16 bases between them. The CDR3 is 15 amino acids. The chain's CDR3 is CASSGVLSANNEQFF. In DNA, the CDR3 is TGTGCCAGCTCAGGGGTTCTCAGCGCTAACAATGAGCAGTTCTTC.

The chain carries TRBV3-1 and TRBJ1-6; D ambiguous. This CDR3 is built from 14 residues. V dropped 2 bases and J dropped 4 bases, with 6 bases sitting between them. Looked up from germline, CDR1 is LGHDT and CDR2 is YNNKEL (reference sequence). The CDR3 is CASSQTRYNSPLHF. Here the CDR3 DNA reads TGTGCCAGCAGCCAAACGCGGTATAATTCACCCCTCCACTTT.

This clonotype was observed many times. The V and J genes are TRBV5-1 and TRBJ2-1, with D hard to call. Deletions cut 0 bases from V and 10 bases from J, with 11 bases between. The CDR3 contains 13 residues. Looked up from germline, CDR1 is SGHRS and CDR2 is YFSETQ. The CDR3 sequence: CASSLVLAEEQFF. The CDR3, as DNA: TGCGCCAGCAGCTTGGTTCTGGCCGAGGAGCAGTTCTTC.